These T cell receptor beta chains were read from a single sample in a study of cytomegalovirus exposure and HLA in healthy donors. Sequencing used immunoSEQ multiplex PCR; TCRdb keeps in-frame clones, though not all of them. In the table there are around 140,000 clones, 88% of which are singletons. Specimen: PBMCs. These receptors all stem from a woman in her forties in good health and CMV-seronegative. CDR3s leave out the opening cysteine and the closing phenylalanine or tryptophan.

v_gene,j_gene,CDR3aa
TRBV7-6,TRBJ1-5,ASSPLQGDLHQPQH
TRBV6-1,TRBJ2-1,ASSETGQGYEQF
TRBV5-1,TRBJ2-2,ASRRTSGTGTGELF
TRBV7-2,TRBJ2-1,ASLVAGLAGGPAYNEQF
TRBV11-3,TRBJ1-1,ASSSQGTNTEAF
TRBV11-3,TRBJ2-7,ASSLGGLAGETYEQY
TRBV2,TRBJ2-1,ASRPEVENEQF
TRBV18,TRBJ1-1,ASSPSNPGGNTEAF
TRBV6-5,TRBJ1-4,ASSTPGGKEKLF
TRBV7-2,TRBJ1-5,ASSRTGTVDQPQH
TRBV28,TRBJ1-1,ASRGTGRTEAF
TRBV29-1,TRBJ2-2,SVSRGDGELF
TRBV27,TRBJ2-3,ASSLFSRGPDTQY
TRBV7-2,NA,ASSLIREGTEQY
TRBV5-4,TRBJ2-6,ASTTAGANVLT
TRBV7-9,TRBJ1-4,ASSPVRGTNEKLF